This T cell receptor beta chain was identified in a study of blood T cells in healthy people across ages. The second PCR ran about 6 to 12 cycles with a sample-barcoded 5' primer and J-beta primers. TCRdb ran MiXCR on the 5' RACE reads and lists one entry per CDR3 protein. The data contain roughly 1,500,000 distinct CDR3 sequences, 42% of them singletons. The CDR3 is made up of 14 amino acids. V gave up 4 bases and J gave up 8 bases; unmatched junction bases: 7. Germline V gene data show CDR1 as SNHLY and CDR2 as FYNNEI. A few counts support this clonotype. The antigen remains unidentified. Whole-study results and caveats: A strong correlation was found between TCR beta diversity and the percentage of naive T cells.

This sequence joins TRBV2 and TRBJ1-4; TRBD1 aligns across 7 bases. The specimen sequenced was blood. This receptor was identified in a young woman in good health. The CDR3 coding sequence is TGTGCCAGCAGTGGGGACAGACCTTCCGAAAAACTGTTTTTT. Translated, it gives CASSGDRPSEKLFF.